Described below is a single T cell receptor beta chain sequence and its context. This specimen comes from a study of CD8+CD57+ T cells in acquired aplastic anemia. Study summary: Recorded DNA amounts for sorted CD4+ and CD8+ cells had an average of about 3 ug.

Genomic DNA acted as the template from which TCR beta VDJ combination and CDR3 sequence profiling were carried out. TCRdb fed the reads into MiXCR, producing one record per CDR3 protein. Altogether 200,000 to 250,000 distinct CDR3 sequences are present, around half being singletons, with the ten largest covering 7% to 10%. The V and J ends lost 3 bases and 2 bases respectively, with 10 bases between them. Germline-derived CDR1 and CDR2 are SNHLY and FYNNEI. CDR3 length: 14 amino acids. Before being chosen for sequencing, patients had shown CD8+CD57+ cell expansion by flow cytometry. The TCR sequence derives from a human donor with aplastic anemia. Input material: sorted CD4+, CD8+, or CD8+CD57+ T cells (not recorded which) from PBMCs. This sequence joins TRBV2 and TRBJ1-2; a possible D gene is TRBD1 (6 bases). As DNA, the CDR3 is TGTGCCAGCAGTGATAGGGGGGCGAACTATGGCTACACCTTC. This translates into CASSDRGANYGYTF. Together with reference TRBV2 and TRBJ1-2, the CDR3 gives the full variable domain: EPEVTQTPSHQVTQMGQEVILRCVPISNHLYFYWYRQILGQKVEFLVSFYNNEISEKSEIFDDQFSVERPDGSNFTLKIRSTKLEDSAMYFCASSDRGANYGYTFGSGTRLTVV.